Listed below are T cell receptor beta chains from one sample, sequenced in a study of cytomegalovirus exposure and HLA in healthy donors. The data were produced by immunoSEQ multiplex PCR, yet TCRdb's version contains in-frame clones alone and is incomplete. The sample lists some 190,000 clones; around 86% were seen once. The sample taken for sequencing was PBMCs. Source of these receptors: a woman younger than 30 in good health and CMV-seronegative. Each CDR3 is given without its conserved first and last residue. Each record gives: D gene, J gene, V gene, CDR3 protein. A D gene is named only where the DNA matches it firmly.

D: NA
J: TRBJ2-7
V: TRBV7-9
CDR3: ASSPREYEQY

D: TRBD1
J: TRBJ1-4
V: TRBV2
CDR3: ASSPILQGAGEKLF

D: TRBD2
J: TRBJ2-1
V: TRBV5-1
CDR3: ASSFSGGPEYNEQF

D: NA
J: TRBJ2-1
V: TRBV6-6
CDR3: ASSRGGREHNEQF

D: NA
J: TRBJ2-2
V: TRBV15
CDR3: ATSRHTGTGELF

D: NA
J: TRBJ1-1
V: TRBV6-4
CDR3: ASTITLWATEAF

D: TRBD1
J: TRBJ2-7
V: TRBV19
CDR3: ASSDGTGLGGEQY

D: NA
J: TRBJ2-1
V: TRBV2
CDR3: ASTSDGQGRI

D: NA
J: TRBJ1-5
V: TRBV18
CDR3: ASSPGSQTGNQPQH

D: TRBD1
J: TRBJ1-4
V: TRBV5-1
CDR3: ASSLTWGQLSGEKLF

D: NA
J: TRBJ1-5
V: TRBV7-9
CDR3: ASSLVGQNQPQH

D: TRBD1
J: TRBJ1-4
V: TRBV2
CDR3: ASSLDRAGEKLF

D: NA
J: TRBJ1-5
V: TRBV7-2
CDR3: ASSLVRGRRDSNQPQH

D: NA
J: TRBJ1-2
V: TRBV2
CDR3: ASRGLDYGYT

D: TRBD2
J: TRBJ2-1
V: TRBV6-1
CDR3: ASSGWTSGGATLSYNEQF

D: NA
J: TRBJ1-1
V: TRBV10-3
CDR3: AISAGKNTEAF

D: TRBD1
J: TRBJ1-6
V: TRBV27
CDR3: ASSFAQGVGSPLH

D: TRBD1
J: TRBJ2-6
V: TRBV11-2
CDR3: ASSLGTGTGANVLT

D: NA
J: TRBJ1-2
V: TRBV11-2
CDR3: ASSLVEPLQGHT

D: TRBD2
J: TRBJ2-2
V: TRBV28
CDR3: ASSFSGRALGELF

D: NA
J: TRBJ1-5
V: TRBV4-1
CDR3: ASSQALGNQPQH

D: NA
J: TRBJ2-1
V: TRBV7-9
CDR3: ASSLTGDKGHNEQF

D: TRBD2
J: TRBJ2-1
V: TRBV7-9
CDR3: ASSFQTETSYNEQF

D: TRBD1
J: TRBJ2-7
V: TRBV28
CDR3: ASSTPTGTPSYEQY

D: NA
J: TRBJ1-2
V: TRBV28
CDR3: ASSPSSLGQNGYT

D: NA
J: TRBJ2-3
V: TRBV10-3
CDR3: AISESWTQSASTDTQY

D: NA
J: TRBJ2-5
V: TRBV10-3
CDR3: AISDDSQTQY

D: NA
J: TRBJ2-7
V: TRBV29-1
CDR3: SVELNSYEQY